This T cell receptor beta chain derives from a study of regulatory T cells in long-lasting Graves disease. In the study overall: For under 3 months, newly diagnosed Graves' patients had been taking antithyroid drugs.

The CDR3 is made up of 15 amino acids. Trimming stripped 3 bases from V and 5 bases from J, with 19 bases between. Looked up from germline, CDR1 is DFQATT and CDR2 is SNEGSKA (reference sequence). Time point described: newly diagnosed GD, antithyroid drugs for less than 3 months. PBMC-extracted RNA yielded the TCR library. In its sample, this clonotype was seen once. Relying on iRepertoire HTBI primers and Arm-PCR of CDR3 regions, the team built TCR beta libraries. TCRdb used MiXCR to reprocess the multiplex PCR reads, holding one entry per CDR3 protein. The sample holds around 400,000 distinct CDR3 sequences, about a sixth seen once.

The rearrangement joins TRBV20-1 to TRBJ1-1; D might be TRBD1 (5 bases). The clonotype originates from a female donor with Graves disease. This specimen consisted of peripheral blood mononuclear cells (PBMCs), obtained at new diagnosis, from a patient treated with antithyroid drugs. The CDR3 bases are TGCAGTGCTAGTGAGCCCAGGACAAGGGAAACTGAAGCTTTCTTT. This codes for CSASEPRTRETEAFF.